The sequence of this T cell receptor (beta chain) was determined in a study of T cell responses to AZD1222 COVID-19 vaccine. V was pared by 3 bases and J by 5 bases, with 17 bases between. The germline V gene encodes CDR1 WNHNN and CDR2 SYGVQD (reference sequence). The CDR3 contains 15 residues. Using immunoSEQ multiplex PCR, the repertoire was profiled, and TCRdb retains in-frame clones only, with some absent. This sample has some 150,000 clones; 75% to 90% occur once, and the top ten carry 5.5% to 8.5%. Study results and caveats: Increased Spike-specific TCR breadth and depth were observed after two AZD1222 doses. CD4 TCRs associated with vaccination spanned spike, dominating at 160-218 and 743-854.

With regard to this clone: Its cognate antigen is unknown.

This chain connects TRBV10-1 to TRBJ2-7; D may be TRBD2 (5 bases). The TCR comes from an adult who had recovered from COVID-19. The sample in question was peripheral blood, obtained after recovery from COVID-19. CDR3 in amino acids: CASSDPGKLMDEQYF. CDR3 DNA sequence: TGCGCCAGCAGTGACCCCGGGAAATTGATGGACGAGCAGTACTTC.